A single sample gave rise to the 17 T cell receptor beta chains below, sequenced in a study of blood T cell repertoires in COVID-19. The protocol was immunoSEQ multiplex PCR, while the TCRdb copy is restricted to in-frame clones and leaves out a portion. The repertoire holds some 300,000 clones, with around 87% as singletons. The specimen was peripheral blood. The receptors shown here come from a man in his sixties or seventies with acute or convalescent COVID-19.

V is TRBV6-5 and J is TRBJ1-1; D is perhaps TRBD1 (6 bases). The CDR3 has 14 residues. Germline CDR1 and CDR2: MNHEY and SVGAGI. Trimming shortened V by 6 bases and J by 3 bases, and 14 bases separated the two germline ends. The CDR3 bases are TGTGCCAGCAGGCAGGGGCTCGGAGACACTGAAGCTTTCTTT. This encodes CASRQGLGDTEAFF.

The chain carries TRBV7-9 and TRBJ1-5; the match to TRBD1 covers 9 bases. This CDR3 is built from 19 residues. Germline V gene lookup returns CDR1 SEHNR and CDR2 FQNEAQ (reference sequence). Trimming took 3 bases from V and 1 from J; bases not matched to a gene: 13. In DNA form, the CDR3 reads TGTGCCAGCAGCTTTTTCGGGACAGGGAGCTTTGGCAGCAATCAGCCCCAGCATTTT. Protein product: CASSFFGTGSFGSNQPQHF.

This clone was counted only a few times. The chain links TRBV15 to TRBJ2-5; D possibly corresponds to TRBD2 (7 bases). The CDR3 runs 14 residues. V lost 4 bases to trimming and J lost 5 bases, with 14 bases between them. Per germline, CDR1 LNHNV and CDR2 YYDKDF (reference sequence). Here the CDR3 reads CATSIRTRGETQYF. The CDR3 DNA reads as TGTGCCACCAGCATCAGGACTAGGGGGGAGACCCAGTACTTC.

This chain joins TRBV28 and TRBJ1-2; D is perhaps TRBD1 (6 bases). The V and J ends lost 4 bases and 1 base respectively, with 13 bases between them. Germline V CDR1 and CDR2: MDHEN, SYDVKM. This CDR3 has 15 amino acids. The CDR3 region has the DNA TGTGCCAGCAGTTCTACCGGGACAAATAACTATGGCTACACCTTC. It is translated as CASSSTGTNNYGYTF.

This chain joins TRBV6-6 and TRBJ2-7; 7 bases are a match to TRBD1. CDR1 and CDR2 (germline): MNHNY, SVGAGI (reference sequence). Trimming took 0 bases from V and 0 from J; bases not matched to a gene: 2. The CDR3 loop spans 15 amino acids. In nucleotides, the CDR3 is TGTGCCAGCAGTTACTCGGCAGGGGGCTCCTACGAGCAGTACTTC. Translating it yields CASSYSAGGSYEQYF.

CDR3 sequence: CASSFQGARETQYF. As DNA, the CDR3 is TGTGCCAGCAGCTTCCAGGGGGCGAGGGAGACCCAGTACTTC. The rearrangement uses TRBV7-3 and TRBJ2-5; TRBD1 matches 8 bases. With 3 bases clipped from V and 5 bases from J, the junction kept 5 bases outside the gene matches. This CDR3 is 14 amino acids long. Germline CDR1 and CDR2: SGHTA and FQGTGA.

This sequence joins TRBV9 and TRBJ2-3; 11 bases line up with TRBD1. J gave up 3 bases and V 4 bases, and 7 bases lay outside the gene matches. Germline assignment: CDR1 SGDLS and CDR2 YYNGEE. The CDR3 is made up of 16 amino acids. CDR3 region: CASSSTGTGGTDTQYF. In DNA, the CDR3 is TGTGCCAGCAGCTCGACCGGGACAGGGGGGACAGATACGCAGTATTTT.

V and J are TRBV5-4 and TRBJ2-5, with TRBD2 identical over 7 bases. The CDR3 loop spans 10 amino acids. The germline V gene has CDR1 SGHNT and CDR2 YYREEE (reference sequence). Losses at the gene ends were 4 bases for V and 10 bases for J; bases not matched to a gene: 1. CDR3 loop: CASSKRGQYF. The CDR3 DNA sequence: TGTGCCAGCAGCAAGCGGGGCCAGTACTTC.

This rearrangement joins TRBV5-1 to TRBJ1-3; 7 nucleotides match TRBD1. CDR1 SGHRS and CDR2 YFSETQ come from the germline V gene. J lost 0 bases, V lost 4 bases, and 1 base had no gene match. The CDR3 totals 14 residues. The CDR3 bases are TGCGCCAGCAGCGGGGACAGCTCTGGAAACACCATATATTTT. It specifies CASSGDSSGNTIYF.

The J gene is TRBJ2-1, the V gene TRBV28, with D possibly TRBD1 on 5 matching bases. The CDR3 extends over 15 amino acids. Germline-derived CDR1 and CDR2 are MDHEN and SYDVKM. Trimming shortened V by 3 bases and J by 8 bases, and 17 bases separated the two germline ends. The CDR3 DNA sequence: TGTGCCAGCAGTTTTGGGCTAAGGGGCCATGATGAGCAGTTCTTC. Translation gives CASSFGLRGHDEQFF.

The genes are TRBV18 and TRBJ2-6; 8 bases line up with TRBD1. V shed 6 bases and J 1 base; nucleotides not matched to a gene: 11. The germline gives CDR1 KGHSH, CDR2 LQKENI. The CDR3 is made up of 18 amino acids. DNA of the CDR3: TGTGCCAGCTCGCCGACAGGGGCCTCATTTTCTGGGGCCAACGTCCTGACTTTC. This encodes CASSPTGASFSGANVLTF. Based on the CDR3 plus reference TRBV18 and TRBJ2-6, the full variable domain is NAGVMQNPRHLVRRRGQEARLRCSPMKGHSHVYWYRQLPEEGLKFMVYLQKENIIDESGMPKERFSAEFPKEGPSILRIQQVVRGDSAAYFCASSPTGASFSGANVLTFGAGSRLTVL.

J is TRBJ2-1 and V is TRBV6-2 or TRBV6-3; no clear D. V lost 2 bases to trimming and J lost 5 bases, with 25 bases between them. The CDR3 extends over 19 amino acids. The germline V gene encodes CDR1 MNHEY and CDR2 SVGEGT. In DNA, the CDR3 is TGTGCCAGCAGTTACCCGGGTGGCTGGCTAGAAGTAAGAGACAATGAGCAGTTCTTC. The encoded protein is CASSYPGGWLEVRDNEQFF.

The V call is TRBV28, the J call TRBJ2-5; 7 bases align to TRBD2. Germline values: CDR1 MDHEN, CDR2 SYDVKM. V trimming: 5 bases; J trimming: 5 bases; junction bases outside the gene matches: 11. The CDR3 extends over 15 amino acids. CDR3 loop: CASSIRVGGSETQYF. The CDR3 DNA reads TGTGCCAGCAGTATTAGGGTCGGGGGGTCGGAGACCCAGTACTTC.

CDR3 in amino acids: CAISLSGWNTGELFF. The CDR3 bases are TGTGCCATCAGCCTTAGCGGGTGGAACACCGGGGAGCTGTTTTTT. The J gene is TRBJ2-2, the V gene TRBV10-3, with 7 bases lining up with TRBD2. The V and J ends lost 6 bases and 1 base, in that order; junction bases with no gene match: 5. Looked up from germline, CDR1 is ENHRY and CDR2 is SYGVKD. The CDR3 totals 15 residues.

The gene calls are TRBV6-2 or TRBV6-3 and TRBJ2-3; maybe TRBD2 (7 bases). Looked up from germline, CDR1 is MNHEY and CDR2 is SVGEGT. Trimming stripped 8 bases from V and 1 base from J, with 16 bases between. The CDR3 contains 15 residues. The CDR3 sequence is CASGWGGARTDTQYF. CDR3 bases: TGTGCCAGCGGTTGGGGGGGGGCGCGCACAGATACGCAGTATTTT.

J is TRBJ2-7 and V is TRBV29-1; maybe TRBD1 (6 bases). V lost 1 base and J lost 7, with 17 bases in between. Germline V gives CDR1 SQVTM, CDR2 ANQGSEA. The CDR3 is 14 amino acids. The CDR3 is CSVEAGQLEGEQYF. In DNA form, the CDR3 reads TGCAGCGTTGAAGCCGGACAGCTAGAGGGGGAGCAGTACTTC.

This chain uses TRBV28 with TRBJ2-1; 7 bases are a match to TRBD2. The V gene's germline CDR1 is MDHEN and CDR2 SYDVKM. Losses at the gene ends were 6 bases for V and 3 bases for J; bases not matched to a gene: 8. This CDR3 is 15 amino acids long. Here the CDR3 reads CASRPVAGHYNEQFF. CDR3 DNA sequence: TGTGCCAGCAGACCCGTAGCGGGCCACTACAATGAGCAGTTCTTC.